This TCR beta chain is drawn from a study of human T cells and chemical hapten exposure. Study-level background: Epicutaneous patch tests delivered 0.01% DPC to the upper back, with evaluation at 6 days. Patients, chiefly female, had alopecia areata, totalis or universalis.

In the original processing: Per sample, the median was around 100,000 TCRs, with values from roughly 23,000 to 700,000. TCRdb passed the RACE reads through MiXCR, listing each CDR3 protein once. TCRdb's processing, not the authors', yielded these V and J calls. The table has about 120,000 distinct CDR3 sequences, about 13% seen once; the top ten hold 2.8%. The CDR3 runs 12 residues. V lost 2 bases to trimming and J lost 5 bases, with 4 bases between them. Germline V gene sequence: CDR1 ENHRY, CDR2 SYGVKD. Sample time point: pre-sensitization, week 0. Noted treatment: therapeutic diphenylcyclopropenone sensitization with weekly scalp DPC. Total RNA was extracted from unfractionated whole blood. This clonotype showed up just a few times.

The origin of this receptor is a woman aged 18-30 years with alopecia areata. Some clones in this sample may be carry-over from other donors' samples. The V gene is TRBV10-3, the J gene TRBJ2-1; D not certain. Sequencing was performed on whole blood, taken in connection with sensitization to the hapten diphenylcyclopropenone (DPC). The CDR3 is CAISERDNEQFF. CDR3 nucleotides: TGTGCCATCAGTGAGAGAGACAATGAGCAGTTCTTC.